The 21 T cell receptor beta chains below all came from one sample that was sequenced in a study of Graves' ophthalmopathy and Graves' hyperthyroidism. RNA transcripts were the source from which TCR beta CDR3 regions were amplified. HTBI primers were employed in first-round RT-PCR, then a second-round multiplex PCR followed. TCRdb used MiXCR to reprocess the multiplex PCR reads, holding one entry per CDR3 protein. The sample shows over a million distinct CDR3 sequences, 35% to 45% of them seen only once. The sequenced sample was peripheral blood or thyroid tissue (not recorded which). These receptors came from an adult man with Graves' hyperthyroidism.

Comments on this clonotype: This may be a read error: a much more frequent sequence differs by one nucleotide. This rearrangement joins TRBV14 to TRBJ2-5; no clear D. Germline V lookup: CDR1 SGHDN, CDR2 FVKESK. CDR3 size: 12 residues. In DNA, the CDR3 is TGTGCCAGCGGCCATACGGAAGAGACCCAGTACTTC. Amino acids: CASGHTEETQYF.

This clonotype was seen at least ten times. The chain employs TRBV29-1 and TRBJ1-3, with D possibly being TRBD1 (6 bases). Per germline, CDR1 SQVTM and CDR2 ANQGSEA. The CDR3 runs 15 residues. V was shortened by 4 bases and J by 0 bases, with 13 bases between the two germline ends. CDR3 amino acids: CSVAGVSPSGNTIYF. CDR3 bases: TGCAGCGTTGCAGGGGTCAGCCCCTCTGGAAACACCATATATTTT. Using reference TRBV29-1 and TRBJ1-3 for the parts outside the CDR3, the full variable domain is SAVISQKPSRDICQRGTSLTIQCQVDSQVTMMFWYRQQPGQSLTLIATANQGSEATYESGFVIDKFPISRPNLTFSTLTVSNMSPEDSSIYLCSVAGVSPSGNTIYFGEGSWLTVV.

As concerns this clonotype: The CDR3 carries no conserved terminal phenylalanine or tryptophan, so it likely arises from a read error. CDR3 residues: CASSDDRGTEAFL. CDR3 coding DNA: TGTGCCAGCAGTGACGACAGGGGCACTGAAGCTTTCCTT. The V and J genes are TRBV6-5 and TRBJ1-1; 8 bases line up with TRBD1. Germline lookup yields CDR1 MNHEY and CDR2 SVGAGI. This CDR3 region has 13 residues. Trimming at V came to 5 bases and at J to 4 bases, leaving 3 bases not matched to a gene.

The chain couples TRBV5-1 to TRBJ2-7, with TRBD1 matching 7 bases. The CDR3 sequence is 16 residues long. V shed 4 bases, J shed 0 bases, and the junction held 10 bases outside the gene matches. The germline gives CDR1 SGHRS, CDR2 YFSETQ. The CDR3 is CASSAGGKLSSYEQYF. CDR3 sequence (DNA): TGCGCCAGCAGCGCAGGGGGAAAACTAAGCTCCTACGAGCAGTACTTC.

The V and J genes are TRBV25-1 and TRBJ1-2; D not resolved. The V gene lost 8 bases and the J gene lost 5 bases, with 18 bases spanning the gap. CDR1 is MGHDK, CDR2 SYGVNS, per germline. CDR3 length: 14 amino acids. The CDR3 coding sequence is TGTGCCAGCGTTGAAAGACTTACGGAATATGGCTACACCTTC. It is translated as CASVERLTEYGYTF.

This sequence joins TRBV7-8 and TRBJ1-6; D ambiguous. The CDR3 has 13 residues. The V and J ends lost 6 bases and 9 bases respectively, with 12 bases between them. Germline V gene sequence: CDR1 SGHVS, CDR2 FQNEAQ. CDR3 DNA sequence: TGTGCCAGCAGTTTACGGGAACGTTCACCCCTCCACTTT. Its protein is CASSLRERSPLHF.

The chain couples TRBV5-1 to TRBJ2-5; D not certain. With 0 bases removed from V and 5 bases from J, the gap between germline ends came to 17 bases. From germline, CDR1 is SGHRS and CDR2 YFSETQ. The CDR3 contains 16 residues. The CDR3 DNA reads TGCGCCAGCAGCTTGGTAAAACAGAGCACTGTGGAGACCCAGTACTTC. Protein sequence: CASSLVKQSTVETQYF.

This chain uses TRBV6-5 with TRBJ1-6, with 10 bases that match TRBD1. Germline-derived CDR1 and CDR2 are MNHEY and SVGAGI. After removal of 5 bases from V and 0 bases from J, the junction contained 7 bases not matched to a gene. This CDR3 comprises 18 residues. This CDR3 is CASSGHWTGGSYNSPLHF. CDR3 nucleotide sequence: TGTGCCAGCAGTGGCCACTGGACAGGGGGCTCCTATAATTCACCCCTCCACTTT.

This clonotype was detected many times. This rearrangement joins TRBV7-9 to TRBJ2-6; 12 positions agree with TRBD2. The V gene end was trimmed by 5 bases and the J gene end by 0 bases; junction bases not matched to a gene: 8. The CDR3 consists of 19 residues. CDR1 and CDR2 from the germline V gene are SEHNR and FQNEAQ (reference sequence). The CDR3 here is CASSPWTSGEFSGANVLTF. The CDR3 DNA is TGTGCCAGCAGCCCCTGGACTAGCGGGGAATTCTCTGGGGCCAACGTCCTGACTTTC.

V is TRBV15 and J is TRBJ1-5; no firm D call. The germline gives CDR1 LNHNV, CDR2 YYDKDF (reference sequence). The germline V and J ends were trimmed by 0 bases and 6 bases, with 12 bases remaining between them. The CDR3 loop spans 15 amino acids. The CDR3 sequence is CATSRDSGNGQPQHF. CDR3 nucleotides: TGTGCCACCAGCAGAGATTCGGGGAATGGTCAGCCCCAGCATTTT.

This clonotype was seen many times. V and J are TRBV12-3 or TRBV12-4 and TRBJ1-5; 8 bases agree with TRBD1. The CDR3 totals 15 residues. The ends lost 6 bases at V and 6 bases at J; junction bases unmatched: 10. CDR3 amino acids: CASSPGQGARQPQHF. As DNA, the CDR3 is TGTGCCAGCAGCCCTGGACAGGGTGCGCGTCAGCCCCAGCATTTT.

For the CDR3, the DNA is TGTGCCACCAGCAGGGGGACAGGGGTGTGCGGCTACACCTTC. It yields the protein CATSRGTGVCGYTF. The chain has TRBV15 and TRBJ1-2; 10 bases match TRBD1. CDR1 LNHNV and CDR2 YYDKDF come from the germline V gene (reference sequence). The junction had 6 bases not matched to a gene; V was cut back by 3 bases and J by 8 bases. The CDR3 is 14 residues long.

V gene TRBV20-1 combines with J gene TRBJ2-5, with 13 nucleotides matching TRBD2. CDR1 and CDR2 from the germline V gene are DFQATT and SNEGSKA (reference sequence). Unmatched junction bases numbered 11, after V lost 2 bases and J lost 2 bases. The CDR3 runs 18 residues. The CDR3 loop is CSARNPGLAGTVQETQYF. In nucleotides, the CDR3 is TGCAGTGCTAGAAACCCGGGACTAGCGGGGACAGTTCAAGAGACCCAGTACTTC.

The chain joins TRBV20-1 to TRBJ1-6, with 9 bases that match TRBD1. The CDR3 spans 14 residues. The V gene end was trimmed by 4 bases and the J gene end by 8 bases; junction bases not matched to a gene: 6. The germline CDR1 and CDR2 sequences are DFQATT and SNEGSKA (reference sequence). CDR3 protein: CSATPGQGYSPLHF. The CDR3 DNA reads TGCAGTGCTACCCCCGGACAGGGGTATTCACCCCTCCACTTT.

The chain carries TRBV7-2 and TRBJ1-6; D is unclear. CDR3 length: 16 residues. Germline CDR1 reads SGHTA; CDR2 reads FQGNSA. The V gene lost 5 bases and the J gene lost 6 bases, with 17 bases spanning the gap. CDR3 nucleotides: TGTGCCAGCAGCCCCTATCGCTTAGGCGTTAATTCACCCCTCCACTTT. Amino acid sequence: CASSPYRLGVNSPLHF.

The chain couples TRBV11-1 to TRBJ2-3, with 7 nucleotides matching TRBD2. Looked up from germline, CDR1 is SGHAT and CDR2 is FQDESV (reference sequence). With V trimmed by 5 bases and J by 4 bases, 3 bases remained unmatched. The CDR3 covers 13 residues. The CDR3 spells CASSPLASDTQYF. CDR3 nucleotides: TGTGCCAGCAGCCCACTAGCGTCAGATACGCAGTATTTT.

At least ten counts were recorded for this clonotype. V gene TRBV7-2 combines with J gene TRBJ2-6, with D tentatively TRBD1 (6 bases). Germline CDR1 reads SGHTA; CDR2 reads FQGNSA. The CDR3 totals 22 residues. Trimming cost V 5 bases and J 0 bases, with 29 bases left between them. CDR3 sequence reads: CASSTDKASGQLGRSGANVLTF. The CDR3 DNA is TGTGCCAGCAGCACAGATAAAGCGTCGGGACAACTAGGCCGCTCTGGGGCCAACGTCCTGACTTTC. The full variable domain, with the rest looked up from reference TRBV7-2 and TRBJ2-6, is GAGVSQSPSNKVTEKGKDVELRCDPISGHTALYWYRQSLGQGLEFLIYFQGNSAPDKSGLPSDRFSAERTGGSVSTLTIQRTQQEDSAVYLCASSTDKASGQLGRSGANVLTFGAGSRLTVL.

The sample holds many counts of this clonotype. The chain is built from TRBV10-3 and TRBJ2-5; TRBD1 aligns across 7 bases. After removal of 6 bases from V and 2 bases from J, the junction contained 3 bases not matched to a gene. The CDR3 is 13 amino acids. Germline V gene sequence: CDR1 ENHRY, CDR2 SYGVKD. CDR3 coding DNA: TGTGCCATCAGGGGGACAGCTCAAGAGACCCAGTACTTC. Its translation: CAIRGTAQETQYF.

This chain uses TRBV29-1 with TRBJ1-2; 10 bases line up with TRBD1. Germline trimming cut 1 base from V and 2 bases from J; bases unmatched to any gene: 1. The V gene's germline CDR1 is SQVTM and CDR2 ANQGSEA. This CDR3 is 14 amino acids long. CDR3 sequence reads: CSVEGDRGNYGYTF. CDR3 DNA sequence: TGCAGCGTTGAAGGGGACAGGGGAAACTATGGCTACACCTTC.

This clonotype has only a few counts. The chain couples TRBV2 to TRBJ1-5; D ambiguous. CDR3 length: 15 residues. V lost 5 bases and J 1 base, leaving 12 bases between the germline ends. Germline values: CDR1 SNHLY, CDR2 FYNNEI. Here the CDR3 reads CASSFPDISNQPQHF. The CDR3 DNA follows: TGTGCCAGCAGTTTCCCTGACATCAGCAATCAGCCCCAGCATTTT.

The V call is TRBV29-1, the J call TRBJ1-2; 7 positions match TRBD1. The CDR3 runs to 12 residues. Germline CDR1 and CDR2: SQVTM and ANQGSEA. This chain's CDR3 is CSLSHRGNGYTF. CDR3 nucleotide sequence: TGCAGTTTATCGCACAGGGGCAATGGCTACACCTTC.